This T cell receptor beta chain is drawn from a study of cytomegalovirus exposure and HLA in healthy donors. Study at large: A previous analysis identified approximately 120 million unique TCR beta sequences derived from some 200 million T cells. Broader study findings: Presence/absence analysis assumed near-uniform sequencing depth across donors. The study flagged about 150 TCR beta chains as cytomegalovirus-associated. In a later analysis, across HLA loci, associated TCR counts were highest for DRB1, lowest for HLA-C.

The study ran its PCR with 60 Vbeta and 13 Jbeta primers. Profiled with immunoSEQ multiplex PCR; TCRdb holds only in-frame clones, not every one. The table lists approximately 150,000 clones, 75% to 80% of them singletons. Germline V gene lookup returns CDR1 SEHNR and CDR2 FQNEAQ (reference sequence). The CDR3 has 13 amino acids. V lost 0 bases to trimming and J lost 6 bases, with 6 bases between them. This clone was observed a handful of times. Its specificity is unknown. The genes are TRBV7-9 and TRBJ1-5; weak D call: TRBD1 (5 bases). The specimen sequenced was PBMCs. This TCR was recovered from a middle-aged woman in good health and CMV-seropositive. CDR3: CASSLATGQPQHF. The DNA of the CDR3 is TGTGCCAGCAGCTTAGCAACAGGTCAGCCCCAGCATTTT.